This T cell receptor beta chain was found in a study of T cells in Graves' hyperthyroidism and ophthalmopathy (dated by TCRdb to the late 2010s). Background on the whole study: Peripheral blood samples were taken at initial diagnosis, before any treatment was given. A discovery cohort of about a hundred patients, 43 with Graves' ophthalmopathy and about 60 with stable Graves' hyperthyroidism, was used to find distinguishing TCR V-J signatures. Whether ophthalmopathy could be predicted prospectively was tested in an independent validation cohort made up of 18 hyperthyroidism patients plus 17 patients who later progressed to ophthalmopathy. For training and testing, the 80 to 100 patients in the discovery cohort were randomly divided in a 7:3 ratio. In addition, the study compared T-cell repertoires in thyroid tissue and in blood from roughly 6 Graves' hyperthyroidism patients. Once sampling was done, hyperthyroidism patients were given methimazole at a starting dose of 30 mg daily, whereas ophthalmopathy patients were given high-dose intravenous methylprednisolone. TCR Vbeta CDR3 sequencing of 135 peripheral blood samples (approximately 44 ophthalmopathy, about 75 hyperthyroidism and approximately 17 progressor patients) is reported in the paper.

The V end loses 5 bases and the J end loses 4 bases, and a stretch of 24 bases separates them. Looking up the germline V gene yields CDR1 MDHEN and CDR2 SYDVKM. The CDR3 spans 19 residues, from the cysteine through the phenylalanine. Only the CDR3 DNA stays, 57 bases, in frame from base 1. The TCR beta CDR3 regions were amplified from the RNA transcripts. For the first round of RT-PCR on the TCR CDR3, the HTBI primer set was used together with the Qiagen OneStep RT-PCR kit. Libraries were constructed in a second round of multiplex PCR, after which size selection and purification were carried out. Libraries were sequenced paired-end with 100 bp reads on an Illumina HiSeq2000. Regarding the original processing steps: SOAPnuke was used to process the raw data, with reads discarded if the reads contained adapters or uncalled bases, had a mean Phred below 15, or lacked an exact constant-primer or identifier match. COPE v1.2.5 was used to merge the high-quality paired reads, and each unique nucleotide sequence was defined as a clonotype. MiTCR v1.1 was used to align the clonotypes against IMGT TRBV, TRBD and TRBJ reference segments. Analysis was restricted to V-J combinations with a frequency above 0.0001, which covered 98% to 99.2% of repertoires. The TCS score was defined as F50 (clonal expansion) divided by E x V (chaos), with BLOSUM62-based TCRdist calculated between CDR3 peptides within each V-J. Welch's t-statistics and random forest reduced just over 500 V-J features to roughly 13, which were used in a naive Bayes classifier (R e1071). TCRdb itself trimmed the public reads at Q25 with fastp, ran MiXCR and retained productive beta chains. Identical CDR3 protein sequences are pooled into one entry, listed with their most common genes and DNA. None of the V and J calls come from the authors' own analysis; TCRdb made them. The sample contains some 760,000 distinct CDR3 sequences, around 13% of them found a single time. Jointly, the top ten make up approximately 10% of the sample.

General study outcomes and caveats: During validation, the model predicted progression to ophthalmopathy a median of about 6.3 months ahead of onset, with approximately 70% sensitivity and more than 72% specificity. Most expanded thyroid clonotypes (frequency above 0.001) were also detected in blood, suggesting blood repertoires may reflect thyroid immune responses. Ophthalmopathy was separated from stable hyperthyroidism by a 13 V-J signature model, with around 90% sensitivity and around 81% specificity obtained in cross-validation and 80%/75% obtained in testing. No statistical method was used to fix the sample size in advance, and group allocation was not hidden from the investigators.

The table lists this clonotype with many counts. The target of this receptor is not known. Base qualities are not provided; no much larger clone lies one nucleotide away. Graves' hyperthyroidism was defined as stable when no progression to ophthalmopathy occurred over 18 months of follow-up. Hyperthyroidism patients were aged 18 to 65 years and newly diagnosed, with disease duration of less than 2 months. The study excluded patients with uncontrolled infections, other autoimmune diseases, pregnancy or lactation. Diagnoses were based on clinical symptoms, serum thyroxine and TRAb, thyroid ultrasound and orbital computed tomography. Ficoll-Paque density gradient centrifugation was used to isolate PBMCs from around 10 ml of fresh peripheral blood. Total RNA was extracted with Trizol reagent, and quality was checked on an Agilent 2100 Bioanalyzer.

This sequence uses TRBV28 and TRBJ2-6; TRBD2 is possibly the D segment (7 matching bases). Sequencing used blood. The clonotype comes from a woman under 30 with Graves' hyperthyroidism. The encoded CDR3 is CASSGVVGAGATGANVLTF. DNA sequence: TGTGCCAGCAGTGGAGTCGTAGGTGCGGGGGCGACCGGGGCCAACGTCCTGACTTTC.